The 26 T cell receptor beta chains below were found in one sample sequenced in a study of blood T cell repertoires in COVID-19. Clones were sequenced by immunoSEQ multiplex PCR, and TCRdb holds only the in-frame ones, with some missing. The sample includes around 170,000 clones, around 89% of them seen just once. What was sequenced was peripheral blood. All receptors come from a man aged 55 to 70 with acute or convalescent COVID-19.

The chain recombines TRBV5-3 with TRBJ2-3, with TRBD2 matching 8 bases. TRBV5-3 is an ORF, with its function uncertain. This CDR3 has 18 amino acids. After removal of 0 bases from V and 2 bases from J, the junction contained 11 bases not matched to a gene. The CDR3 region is CARSLADGSGGPTDTQYF. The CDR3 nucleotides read TGTGCCAGAAGCTTGGCCGATGGGAGCGGGGGCCCCACAGATACGCAGTATTTT.

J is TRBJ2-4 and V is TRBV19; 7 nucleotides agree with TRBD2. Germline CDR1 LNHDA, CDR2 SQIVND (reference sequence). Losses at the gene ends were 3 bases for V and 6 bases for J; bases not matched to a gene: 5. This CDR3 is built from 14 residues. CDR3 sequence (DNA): TGTGCCAGTAGTATTGGGCCGGGGGGAAACATTCAGTACTTC. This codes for CASSIGPGGNIQYF.

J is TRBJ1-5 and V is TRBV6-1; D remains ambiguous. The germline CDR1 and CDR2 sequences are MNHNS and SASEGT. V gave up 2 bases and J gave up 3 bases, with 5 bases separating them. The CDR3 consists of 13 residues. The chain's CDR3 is CASSESPNQPQHF. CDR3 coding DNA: TGTGCCAGCAGTGAAAGCCCCAATCAGCCCCAGCATTTT.

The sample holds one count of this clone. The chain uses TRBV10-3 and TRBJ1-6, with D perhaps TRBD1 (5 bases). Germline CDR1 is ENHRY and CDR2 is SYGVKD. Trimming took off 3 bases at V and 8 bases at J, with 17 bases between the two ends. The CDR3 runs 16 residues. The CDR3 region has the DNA TGTGCCATCAGTGAATCGGCGACAGAACCCGATTCACCCCTCCACTTT. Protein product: CAISESATEPDSPLHF.

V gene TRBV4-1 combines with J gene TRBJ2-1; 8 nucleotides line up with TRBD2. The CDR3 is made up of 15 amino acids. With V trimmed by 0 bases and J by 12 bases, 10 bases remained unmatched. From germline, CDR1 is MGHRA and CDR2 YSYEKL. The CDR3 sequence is CASSQEIGLAGGQFF. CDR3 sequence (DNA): TGCGCCAGCAGCCAAGAGATTGGCCTAGCGGGCGGGCAGTTCTTC.

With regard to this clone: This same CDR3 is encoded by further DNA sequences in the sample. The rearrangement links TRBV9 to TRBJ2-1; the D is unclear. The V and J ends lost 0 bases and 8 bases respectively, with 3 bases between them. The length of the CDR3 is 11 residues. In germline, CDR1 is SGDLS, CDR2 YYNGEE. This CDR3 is CASSVGDEQFF. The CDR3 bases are TGTGCCAGCAGCGTAGGAGATGAGCAGTTCTTC.

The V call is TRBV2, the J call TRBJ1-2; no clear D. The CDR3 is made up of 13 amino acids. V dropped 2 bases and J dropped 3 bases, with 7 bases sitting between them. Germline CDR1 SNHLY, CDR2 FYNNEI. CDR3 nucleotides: TGTGCCAGCAGTGAAACCAGGTACTATGGCTACACCTTC. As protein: CASSETRYYGYTF. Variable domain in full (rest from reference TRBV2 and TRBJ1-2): EPEVTQTPSHQVTQMGQEVILRCVPISNHLYFYWYRQILGQKVEFLVSFYNNEISEKSEIFDDQFSVERPDGSNFTLKIRSTKLEDSAMYFCASSETRYYGYTFGSGTRLTVV.

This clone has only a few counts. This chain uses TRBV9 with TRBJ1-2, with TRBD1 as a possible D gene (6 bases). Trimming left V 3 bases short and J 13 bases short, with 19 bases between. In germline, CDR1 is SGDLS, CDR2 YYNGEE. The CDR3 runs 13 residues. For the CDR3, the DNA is TGTGCCAGCAGCGGGGTTCCTACAGGGTGGGTCACCTTC. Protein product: CASSGVPTGWVTF.

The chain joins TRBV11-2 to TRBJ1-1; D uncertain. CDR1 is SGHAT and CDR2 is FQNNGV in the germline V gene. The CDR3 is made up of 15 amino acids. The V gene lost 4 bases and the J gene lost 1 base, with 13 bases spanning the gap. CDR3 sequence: CASSSRNQANTEAFF. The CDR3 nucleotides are TGTGCCAGCAGCTCCCGTAACCAGGCGAACACTGAAGCTTTCTTT.

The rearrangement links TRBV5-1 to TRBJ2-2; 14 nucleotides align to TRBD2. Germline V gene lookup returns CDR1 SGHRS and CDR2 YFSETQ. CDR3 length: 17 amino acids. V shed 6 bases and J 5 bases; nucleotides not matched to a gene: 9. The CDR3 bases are TGCGCCAGCAAAATTACGACTAGCGGGAGGGGGACCGGGGAGCTGTTTTTT. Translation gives CASKITTSGRGTGELFF.

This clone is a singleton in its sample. The CDR3 protein is CASMGNPAGYGYTF. The CDR3 nucleotides are TGTGCCAGCATGGGGAACCCGGCGGGCTATGGCTACACCTTC. The chain uses TRBV5-4 and TRBJ1-2; D gene uncertain. Trimming pared 6 bases from V and 4 bases from J, leaving 16 bases between. The CDR3 has 14 residues. Germline lookup yields CDR1 SGHNT and CDR2 YYREEE (reference sequence).

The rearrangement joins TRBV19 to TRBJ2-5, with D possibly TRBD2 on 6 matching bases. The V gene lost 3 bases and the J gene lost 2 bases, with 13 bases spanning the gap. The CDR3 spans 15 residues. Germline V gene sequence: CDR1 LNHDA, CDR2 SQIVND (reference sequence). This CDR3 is CASSIGGTAQETQYF. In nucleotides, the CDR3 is TGTGCCAGTAGTATTGGCGGGACGGCACAAGAGACCCAGTACTTC.

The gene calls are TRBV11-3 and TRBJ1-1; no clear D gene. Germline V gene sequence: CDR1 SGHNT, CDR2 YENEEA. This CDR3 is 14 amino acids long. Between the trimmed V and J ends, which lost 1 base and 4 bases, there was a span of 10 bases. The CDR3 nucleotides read TGTGCCAGCAGCTTAGGCCCGGGGTTCACTGAAGCTTTCTTT. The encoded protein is CASSLGPGFTEAFF.

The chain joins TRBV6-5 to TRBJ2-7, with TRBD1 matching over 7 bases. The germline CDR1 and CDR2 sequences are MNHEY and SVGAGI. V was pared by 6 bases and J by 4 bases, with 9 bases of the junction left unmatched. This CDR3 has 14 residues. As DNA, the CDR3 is TGTGCCAGCAGCCCCCAGACAGGGATGTACGAGCAGTACGTC. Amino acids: CASSPQTGMYEQYV.

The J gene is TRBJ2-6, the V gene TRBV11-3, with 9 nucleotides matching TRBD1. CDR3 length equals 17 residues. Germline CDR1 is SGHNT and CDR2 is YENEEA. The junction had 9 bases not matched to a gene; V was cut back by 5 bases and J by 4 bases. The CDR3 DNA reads TGTGCCAGCAGCGTGGGACAGGGAAGTTACGGGGCCAACGTCCTGACTTTC. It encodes CASSVGQGSYGANVLTF.

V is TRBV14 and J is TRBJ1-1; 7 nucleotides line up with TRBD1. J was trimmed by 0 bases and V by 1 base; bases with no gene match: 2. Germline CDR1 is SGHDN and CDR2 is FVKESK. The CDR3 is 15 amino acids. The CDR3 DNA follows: TGTGCCAGCAGCCAAGGACAGGGTCTGAACACTGAAGCTTTCTTT. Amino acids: CASSQGQGLNTEAFF.

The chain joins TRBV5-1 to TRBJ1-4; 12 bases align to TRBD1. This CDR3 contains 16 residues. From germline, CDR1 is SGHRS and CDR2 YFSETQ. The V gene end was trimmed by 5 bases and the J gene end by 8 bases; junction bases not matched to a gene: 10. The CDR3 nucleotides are TGCGCCAGCAGTCCCGGGACAGGGGGCGCGCGGGAAAAACTGTTTTTT. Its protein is CASSPGTGGAREKLFF.

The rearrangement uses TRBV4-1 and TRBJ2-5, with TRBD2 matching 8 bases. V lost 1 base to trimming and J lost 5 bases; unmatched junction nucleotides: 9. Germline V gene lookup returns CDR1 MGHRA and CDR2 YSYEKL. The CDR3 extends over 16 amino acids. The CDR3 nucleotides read TGCGCCAGCAGCCAAGGGGGACTAGGCGGGGGGGAGACCCAGTACTTC. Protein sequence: CASSQGGLGGGETQYF.

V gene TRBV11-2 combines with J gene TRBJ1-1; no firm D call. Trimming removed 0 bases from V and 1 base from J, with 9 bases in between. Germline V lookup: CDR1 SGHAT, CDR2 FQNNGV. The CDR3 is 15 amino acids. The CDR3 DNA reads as TGTGCCAGCAGCTTAGATCCCAGACAGAACACTGAAGCTTTCTTT. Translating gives CASSLDPRQNTEAFF. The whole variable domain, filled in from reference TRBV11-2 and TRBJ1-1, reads EAGVAQSPRYKIIEKRQSVAFWCNPISGHATLYWYQQILGQGPKLLIQFQNNGVVDDSQLPKDRFSAERLKGVDSTLKIQPAKLEDSAVYLCASSLDPRQNTEAFFGQGTRLTVV.

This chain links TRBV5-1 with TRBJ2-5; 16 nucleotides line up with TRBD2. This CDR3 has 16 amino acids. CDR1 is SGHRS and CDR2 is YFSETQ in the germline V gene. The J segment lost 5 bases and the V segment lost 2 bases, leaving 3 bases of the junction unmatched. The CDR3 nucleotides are TGCGCCAGCAGCTTTGGGACTAGCGGGGGGGGTGAGACCCAGTACTTC. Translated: CASSFGTSGGGETQYF.

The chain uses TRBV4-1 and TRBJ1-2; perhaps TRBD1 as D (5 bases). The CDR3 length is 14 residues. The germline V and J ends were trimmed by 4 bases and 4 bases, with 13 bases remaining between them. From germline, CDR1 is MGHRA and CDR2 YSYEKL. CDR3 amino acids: CASSPDRGPYGYTF. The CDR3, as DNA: TGCGCCAGCAGCCCAGACAGAGGCCCCTATGGCTACACCTTC.

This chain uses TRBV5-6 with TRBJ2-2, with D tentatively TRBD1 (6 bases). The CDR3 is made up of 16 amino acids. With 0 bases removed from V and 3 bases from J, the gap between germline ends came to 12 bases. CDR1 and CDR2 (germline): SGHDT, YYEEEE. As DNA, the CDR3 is TGTGCCAGCAGCTTGGTGAGGACAGAGTACACCGGGGAGCTGTTTTTT. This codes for CASSLVRTEYTGELFF. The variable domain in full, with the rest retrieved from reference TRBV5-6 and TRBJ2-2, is DAGVTQSPTHLIKTRGQQVTLRCSPKSGHDTVSWYQQALGQGPQFIFQYYEEEERQRGNFPDRFSGHQFPNYSSELNVNALLLGDSALYLCASSLVRTEYTGELFFGEGSRLTVL.

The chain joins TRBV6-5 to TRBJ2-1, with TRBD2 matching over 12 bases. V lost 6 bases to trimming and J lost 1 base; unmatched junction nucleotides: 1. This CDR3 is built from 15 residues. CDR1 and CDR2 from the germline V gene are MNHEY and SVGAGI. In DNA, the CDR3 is TGTGCCAGCAGGGGACTAGCGGGTTCCTACAATGAGCAGTTCTTC. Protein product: CASRGLAGSYNEQFF.

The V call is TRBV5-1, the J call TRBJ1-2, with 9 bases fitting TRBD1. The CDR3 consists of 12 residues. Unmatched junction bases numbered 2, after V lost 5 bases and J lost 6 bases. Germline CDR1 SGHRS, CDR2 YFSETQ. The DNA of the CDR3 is TGCGCCAGCAGACGACAGGGGGATGGCTACACCTTC. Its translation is CASRRQGDGYTF. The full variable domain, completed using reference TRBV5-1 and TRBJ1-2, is KAGVTQTPRYLIKTRGQQVTLSCSPISGHRSVSWYQQTPGQGLQFLFEYFSETQRNKGNFPGRFSGRQFSNSRSEMNVSTLELGDSALYLCASRRQGDGYTFGSGTRLTVV.

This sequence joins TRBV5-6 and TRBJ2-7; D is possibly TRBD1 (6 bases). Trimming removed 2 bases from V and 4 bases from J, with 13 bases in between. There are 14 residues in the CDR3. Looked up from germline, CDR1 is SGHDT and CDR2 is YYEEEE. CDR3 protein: CASSLKTGWYEQYV. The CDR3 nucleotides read TGTGCCAGCAGCTTAAAAACAGGGTGGTACGAGCAGTACGTC.

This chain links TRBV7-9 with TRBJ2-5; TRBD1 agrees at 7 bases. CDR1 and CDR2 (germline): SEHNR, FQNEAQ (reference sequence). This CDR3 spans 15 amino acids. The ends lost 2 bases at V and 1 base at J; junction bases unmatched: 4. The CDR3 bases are TGTGCCAGCAGCTTACAAGGGACAGTCCAAGAGACCCAGTACTTC. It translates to CASSLQGTVQETQYF.